The subject of this entry is one TCR beta chain. These data come from a study of shared T cell receptors in the human thymus. Germline lookup yields CDR1 SGHNT and CDR2 YYREEE (reference sequence). This CDR3 region has 15 residues. V was shortened by 3 bases and J by 0 bases, with 7 bases between the two germline ends. Profiled with immunoSEQ multiplex PCR; TCRdb holds only in-frame clones, not every one. The data show about 380,000 clones, over 90% seen once. The chain uses TRBV5-4 and TRBJ2-6; the D is unclear. Source material: thymocytes. The origin of this receptor is a human donor. The CDR3 DNA follows: TGTGCCAGCAGCTGGACGTACTCTGGGGCCAACGTCCTGACTTTC. Translating it yields CASSWTYSGANVLTF.